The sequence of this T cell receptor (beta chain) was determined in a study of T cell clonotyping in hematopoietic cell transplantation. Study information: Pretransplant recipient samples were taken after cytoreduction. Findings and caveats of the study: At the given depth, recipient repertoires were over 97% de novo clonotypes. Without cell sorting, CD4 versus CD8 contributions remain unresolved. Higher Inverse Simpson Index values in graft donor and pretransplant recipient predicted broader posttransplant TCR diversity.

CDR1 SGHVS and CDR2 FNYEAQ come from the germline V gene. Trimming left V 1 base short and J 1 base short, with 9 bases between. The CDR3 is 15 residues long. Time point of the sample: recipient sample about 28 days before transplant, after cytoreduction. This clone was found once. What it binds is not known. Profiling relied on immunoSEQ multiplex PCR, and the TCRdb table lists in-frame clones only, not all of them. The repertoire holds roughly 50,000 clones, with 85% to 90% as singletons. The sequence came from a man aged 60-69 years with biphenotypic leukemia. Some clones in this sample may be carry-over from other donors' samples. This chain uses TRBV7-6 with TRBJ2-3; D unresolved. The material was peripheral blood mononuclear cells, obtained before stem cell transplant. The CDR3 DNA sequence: TGTGCCAGCAGCTTAGGCGTTCGGGGCACAGATACGCAGTATTTT. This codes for CASSLGVRGTDTQYF. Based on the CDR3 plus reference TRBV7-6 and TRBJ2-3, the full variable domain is GAGVSQSPRYKVTKRGQDVALRCDPISGHVSLYWYRQALGQGPEFLTYFNYEAQQDKSGLPNDRFSAERPEGSISTLTIQRTEQRDSAMYRCASSLGVRGTDTQYFGPGTRLTVL.